This TCR beta chain is from a study of blood T cell repertoires in COVID-19 (dated by TCRdb to about 2020). Study-wide context: Collaborator samples came from the United States, Italy and Spain and covered acute and convalescent phases of COVID-19. The repertoires were made available in a free public database intended to serve as a resource for research on the immune response to SARS-CoV-2. The dataset comprised deeply sampled blood TCRbeta repertoires from subjects exposed to, actively infected with, or recovered from COVID-19. Where HLA class I and class II types were available, the types were taken from metadata supplied by the sample provider, not from assay-based typing. Samples came from the ongoing ImmuneRACE study (first 160 participants) plus 1,254 subjects from 6 global collaborators. The sample metadata nearly always contained a de-identified subject ID, COVID-19 status, age in years and sex. The material from the prospective study consisted of cDNA or gDNA derived from T cells, B-cell-depleted T cells, or PBMCs. Results and caveats for the whole study, not just this receptor: The quantity of clinical and demographic metadata differed by source and by participant and was supplied without curation.

This clone was observed a handful of times. Its recognized antigen is unknown. Per-base quality was not reported, and no clone a single base away is much larger than it. Collaborating institutions collected whole blood in K2EDTA tubes following their own protocols. Collaborator samples were shipped for TCRbeta analysis as frozen whole blood, isolated PBMCs, or DNA extracted from either sample type. The CDR3, from cysteine to phenylalanine, totals 13 residues. This entry keeps only the CDR3 DNA: 39 bases, framed from base 1. A distance of 7 bases separates the germline ends of V and J, which lose 3 bases and 1 base respectively. CDR1 and CDR2, per the germline V gene (reference sequence), are SGHNT and YYREEE. The immunoSEQ Assay, a bias-controlled multiplex PCR, was used to amplify TCRbeta CDR3 regions from genomic DNA. The authors' pipeline ran thus. The number of nucleated cells in each sample was estimated from the amplification of reference gene primers within the assay. Sequence reads were collapsed and filtered to measure the absolute abundance of every unique TCRbeta CDR3 rearrangement. Productive Simpson clonality was computed per sample as the square root of Simpson's diversity index over productive rearrangements. TCRdb's version of the immuneACCESS table is confined to in-frame rearrangements and falls short of the full clone set. An unresolved V gene accounts for under half of the shortfall where checked; the remainder is of unknown origin. The V and J calls and clone size come from that table; D and trimming were worked out from the DNA. Counted in this sample were tens of thousands of clones; 86% of them appeared once. The ten largest clones add up to 11% of the sample.

This receptor was obtained from a man aged 65 to 85 with active or convalescent COVID-19. The sequencing sample was made of peripheral blood. The sequence links TRBV5-4 to TRBJ1-1, and TRBD1 may be the D gene, going by 5 matching bases. This receptor has the CDR3 CASSYQGNTEAFF. The nucleotide sequence reads as follows: TGTGCCAGCAGCTATCAGGGGAACACTGAAGCTTTCTTT.